The 28 T cell receptor beta chains listed next were all sequenced from one sample in a study of T cell repertoires in cytomegalovirus infection (dated by TCRdb to between 2017 and 2020). The instrument given in TCRdb is Illumina HiSeq 1500. The public sequencing data were trimmed at Q25 with fastp and processed into clonotypes with MiXCR by TCRdb, which kept only in-frame beta chains. Each CDR3 protein gets just one entry, which takes the most common genes and DNA from the rows behind it. For this sample the table gives approximately 500,000 distinct CDR3 sequences, of which 30% to 35% were detected only once. The top ten clones comprise 15% to 20% of the sample. This sample's treatment or condition label indicates: in vitro stimulation with specific CMV peptide epitopes to enrich CMV-specific T cells. These receptors' targets are unknown. The sequenced sample was cultured PBMCs, obtained from culture after CMV antigen stimulation. The receptors here all came from a human donor in good health (CMV status not recorded). Some clones in this sample may be carry-over from other donors' samples.

The genes are TRBV19 and TRBJ2-7; TRBD1 agrees at 8 bases. After removal of 0 bases from V and 3 bases from J, the junction contained 10 bases not matched to a gene. Germline CDR1 and CDR2: LNHDA and SQIVND (reference sequence). The CDR3 sequence is 17 residues long. The CDR3 bases are TGTGCCAGTAGTATAGACGCCGGGACAGGAGACTTCTACGAGCAGTACTTC. Translating gives CASSIDAGTGDFYEQYF.

The J gene is TRBJ2-1, the V gene TRBV19, with TRBD1 matching 10 bases. V lost 3 bases and J lost 7; bases outside the gene matches: 15. Germline V gives CDR1 LNHDA, CDR2 SQIVND (reference sequence). CDR3 length: 18 residues. DNA for the CDR3: TGTGCCAGTAGTATTAGGGCGGGACAGGGGCCCCTCGGGAATGAGCAGTTCTTC. As protein: CASSIRAGQGPLGNEQFF.

This clonotype was seen ten or more times. The CDR3 here is CASSPMGLGNQPQHF. CDR3 sequence (DNA): TGTGCCAGCAGCCCCATGGGGCTCGGCAATCAGCCCCAGCATTTT. The V call is TRBV7-2, the J call TRBJ1-5; the D gene is possibly TRBD1 (5 bases). Looked up from germline, CDR1 is SGHTA and CDR2 is FQGNSA. The CDR3 has 15 residues. The V end was cut by 5 bases, the J end by 2 bases, with 13 bases between.

This clonotype was counted a few times. The chain links TRBV6-5 to TRBJ2-3, with 12 positions matching TRBD2. CDR1 and CDR2 (germline): MNHEY, SVGAGI. The CDR3 is 18 amino acids. V gave up 0 bases and J gave up 6 bases; unmatched junction bases: 10. The CDR3 protein is CASSYSVSLAGGTDTQYF. In DNA, the CDR3 is TGTGCCAGCAGTTACTCAGTCTCGCTAGCGGGAGGGACGGATACGCAGTATTTT.

The chain employs TRBV7-8 and TRBJ1-1, with D unclear. The CDR3 extends over 16 amino acids. The V gene's germline CDR1 is SGHVS and CDR2 FQNEAQ. V was cut by 2 bases and J by 0 bases, with 13 bases left in between. For the CDR3, the DNA is TGTGCCAGCAGCTTAAGAGACGCTGGGGTGAACACTGAAGCTTTCTTT. This gives the protein CASSLRDAGVNTEAFF.

This chain joins TRBV7-2 and TRBJ2-3, with D perhaps TRBD2 (5 bases). Per the germline V gene, CDR1 is SGHTA and CDR2 is FQGNSA. V dropped 5 bases and J dropped 5 bases, with 20 bases sitting between them. The CDR3 loop spans 16 amino acids. In DNA form, the CDR3 reads TGTGCCAGCAGCCCGCCTGGGAGTAGAGGCGTAGATACGCAGTATTTT. Amino acids: CASSPPGSRGVDTQYF.

This clonotype has more than one count but fewer than ten. The CDR3 DNA reads TGTGCCACCAGTGATTGGCGGGAGGGCCACAACGAGCAGTACTTC. Translating it yields CATSDWREGHNEQYF. The chain combines TRBV24-1 with TRBJ2-7, with 9 nucleotides matching TRBD2. The CDR3 is 15 amino acids. The germline gives CDR1 KGHDR, CDR2 SFDVKD. V lost 2 bases to trimming and J lost 5 bases; unmatched junction nucleotides: 6.

V gene TRBV28 combines with J gene TRBJ1-5; perhaps TRBD1 as D (6 bases). CDR3 length: 16 residues. The V gene lost 2 bases and the J gene lost 7 bases, with 18 bases spanning the gap. CDR1 is MDHEN and CDR2 is SYDVKM in the germline V gene. The CDR3 region has the DNA TGTGCCAGCAGTTTAGGGGTTGGCAGGGGATTACAGCCCCAGCATTTT. It yields the protein CASSLGVGRGLQPQHF.

The sample holds a few counts of this clonotype. This chain joins TRBV27 and TRBJ2-2; 15 bases agree with TRBD2. Germline V CDR1 and CDR2: MNHEY, SMNVEV (reference sequence). With V trimmed by 6 bases and J by 5 bases, 1 base remained unmatched. CDR3 length: 15 amino acids. CDR3 coding DNA: TGTGCCAGCAGAGGACTAGCGGGGGGGACCGGGGAGCTGTTTTTT. Its translation: CASRGLAGGTGELFF.

This rearrangement joins TRBV12-3 or TRBV12-4 to TRBJ2-2; no reliable D call. The CDR3 is made up of 15 amino acids. V was pared by 6 bases and J by 1 base, with 12 bases between. The CDR3 region is CASSLPQQNTGELFF. The CDR3 DNA reads TGTGCCAGCAGCCTACCCCAACAGAACACCGGGGAGCTGTTTTTT.

As for this clonotype: One junction end does not reproduce the germline sequence, and a read error may be involved. The chain recombines TRBV7-2 with TRBJ2-3; a weak D match, TRBD2 (5 bases). Germline CDR1 and CDR2: SGHTA and FQGNSA. This CDR3 is 14 amino acids long. The CDR3 reads CASSLARRTDTQYF. Here the CDR3 DNA reads TGTGCCAGCAGCCTAGCCCGGCGGACAGATACGCAGTATTTT.

The chain links TRBV10-3 to TRBJ2-3; weak D call: TRBD2 (5 bases). The CDR3 runs 18 residues. The V gene lost 5 bases and the J gene lost 7 bases, with 28 bases spanning the gap. Germline V gene sequence: CDR1 ENHRY, CDR2 SYGVKD. CDR3 nucleotide sequence: TGTGCCATCAGTCCCACGCAAGCTACTAGTCTAGGTCGAAATACGCAGTATTTT. Translating gives CAISPTQATSLGRNTQYF.

This clonotype was observed a few times. The chain employs TRBV10-2 and TRBJ2-5; perhaps TRBD2 as D (5 bases). The V and J ends lost 6 bases and 3 bases respectively, with 14 bases between them. Germline assignment: CDR1 WSHSY and CDR2 SAAADI. This CDR3 spans 14 amino acids. The CDR3 bases are TGCGCCAGCAGGGTCTTGAGGGCTGAAGAGACCCAGTACTTC. Translated, it gives CASRVLRAEETQYF.

In this sample, this clonotype turned up a few times. V gene TRBV20-1 combines with J gene TRBJ2-1; 15 bases agree with TRBD2. V lost 5 bases to trimming and J lost 7 bases; unmatched junction nucleotides: 0. Per the germline V gene, CDR1 is DFQATT and CDR2 is SNEGSKA (reference sequence). The CDR3 sequence is 13 residues long. This CDR3 reads CSAGTSGGNEQFF. The CDR3, as DNA: TGCAGTGCTGGGACTAGCGGGGGGAATGAGCAGTTCTTC.

This clonotype was observed a handful of times. This chain uses TRBV12-3 or TRBV12-4 with TRBJ2-5; D remains unclear. The V end lost 3 bases, the J end lost 4 bases, and 9 bases lay between the germline ends. This CDR3 has 13 residues. The CDR3 DNA follows: TGTGCCAGCAGTTTCAGGCATGGAGAGACCCAGTACTTC. This gives the protein CASSFRHGETQYF.

The chain couples TRBV28 to TRBJ1-1, with D possibly being TRBD1 (6 bases). Trimming took off 1 base at V and 1 base at J, with 16 bases between the two ends. The CDR3 has 17 residues. Germline V gene lookup returns CDR1 MDHEN and CDR2 SYDVKM. In nucleotides, the CDR3 is TGTGCCAGCAGTTTATTAGGCGGTGGGGGGCGGAACACTGAAGCTTTCTTT. Its protein product is CASSLLGGGGRNTEAFF.

The chain is built from TRBV28 and TRBJ2-6; 9 nucleotides align to TRBD1. This CDR3 is 21 amino acids long. With 6 bases clipped from V and 4 bases from J, the junction kept 22 bases outside the gene matches. The germline CDR1 and CDR2 sequences are MDHEN and SYDVKM. CDR3 residues: CASRTIHVRDRVRVGANVLTF. The CDR3 bases are TGTGCCAGCAGAACAATCCACGTCCGGGACAGGGTCCGTGTGGGGGCCAACGTCCTGACTTTC.

A single count supports this clonotype. The V gene is TRBV11-2, the J gene TRBJ2-4, with 8 bases lining up with TRBD1. The V segment lost 5 bases and the J segment 12 bases; nucleotides outside the gene matches: 6. Germline CDR1 is SGHAT and CDR2 is FQNNGV. The CDR3 extends over 12 amino acids. DNA for the CDR3: TGTGCCAGCAGCCCGACAGGGGCAACTCAGTACTTC. Translating it yields CASSPTGATQYF.

This rearrangement joins TRBV6-2 or TRBV6-3 to TRBJ1-5; TRBD1 aligns across 10 bases. This CDR3 is built from 15 residues. Germline CDR1 reads MNHEY; CDR2 reads SVGEGT. With 0 bases clipped from V and 5 bases from J, the junction kept 1 base outside the gene matches. This CDR3 is CASSYSGTGDQPQHF. The CDR3 DNA follows: TGTGCCAGCAGTTACTCCGGGACAGGGGATCAGCCCCAGCATTTT.

This chain joins TRBV18 and TRBJ2-6; D call uncertain. Trimming left V 6 bases short and J 4 bases short, with 13 bases between. The CDR3 extends over 15 amino acids. Germline assignment: CDR1 KGHSH and CDR2 LQKENI. CDR3 residues: CASSPRASGANVLTF. CDR3 DNA sequence: TGTGCCAGCTCCCCAAGGGCCAGCGGGGCCAACGTCCTGACTTTC. The full variable domain, with the rest looked up from reference TRBV18 and TRBJ2-6, is NAGVMQNPRHLVRRRGQEARLRCSPMKGHSHVYWYRQLPEEGLKFMVYLQKENIIDESGMPKERFSAEFPKEGPSILRIQQVVRGDSAAYFCASSPRASGANVLTFGAGSRLTVL.

This chain links TRBV30 with TRBJ2-1, with 8 bases aligning to TRBD2. The CDR3 has 14 residues. Germline CDR1 is GTSNPN and CDR2 is SVGIG (reference sequence). V lost 3 bases to trimming and J lost 3 bases; unmatched junction nucleotides: 4. Here the CDR3 reads CAWRYSGIYNEQFF. The DNA for the CDR3 is TGTGCCTGGAGATATAGCGGGATCTACAATGAGCAGTTCTTC.

This chain connects TRBV5-6 to TRBJ2-1; possibly TRBD2 for D (7 bases). V was clipped by 3 bases and J by 9 bases, with 10 bases between them. Per the germline V gene, CDR1 is SGHDT and CDR2 is YYEEEE. This CDR3 has 12 residues. CDR3 sequence reads: CASSWGGREQFF. CDR3 bases: TGTGCCAGCAGCTGGGGGGGGCGTGAGCAGTTCTTC.

A word on this clonotype: This CDR3 is missing its conserved last phenylalanine or tryptophan, likely due to a read error. The J gene is TRBJ1-2, the V gene TRBV11-2, with D possibly TRBD1 on 5 matching bases. From germline, CDR1 is SGHAT and CDR2 FQNNGV. CDR3 length: 15 residues. Written as DNA, the CDR3 is TGTGCCAGCAGCTCCGGAGCCGGCTGGGACTATGCCTACACCTGC. Its protein is CASSSGAGWDYAYTC.

This clonotype was seen ten or more times. The chain carries TRBV7-2 and TRBJ1-1; D not resolved. V was shortened by 0 bases and J by 1 base, with 6 bases between the two germline ends. The CDR3 sequence is 14 residues long. The germline V gene has CDR1 SGHTA and CDR2 FQGNSA. This CDR3 reads CASSLAAGNTEAFF. Written as DNA, the CDR3 is TGTGCCAGCAGCTTAGCGGCAGGGAACACTGAAGCTTTCTTT.

V and J are TRBV7-9 and TRBJ2-6, with 15 bases that match TRBD2. CDR3 length equals 19 residues. Germline CDR1 reads SEHNR; CDR2 reads FQNEAQ (reference sequence). V trimming: 5 bases; J trimming: 2 bases; junction bases outside the gene matches: 7. The CDR3 region is CASSPGLAGGFAGANVLTF. The CDR3 DNA sequence: TGTGCCAGCAGCCCGGGACTAGCGGGAGGTTTTGCTGGGGCCAACGTCCTGACTTTC.

Ten or more counts support this clonotype. The chain has TRBV7-2 and TRBJ1-6; tentative D call: TRBD1 (5 bases). This CDR3 has 16 residues. Germline V CDR1 and CDR2: SGHTA, FQGNSA. V lost 1 base, J lost 7 bases, and 14 bases lay in between. CDR3 region: CASSLDEGLGNSPLHF. CDR3 nucleotide sequence: TGTGCCAGCAGCTTAGATGAGGGGCTGGGGAATTCACCCCTCCACTTT.

Only a few counts were recorded for this clonotype. The rearrangement joins TRBV7-2 to TRBJ1-1; D is possibly TRBD1 (6 bases). Germline V gene sequence: CDR1 SGHTA, CDR2 FQGNSA. Trimming stripped 7 bases from V and 0 bases from J, with 15 bases between. The CDR3 runs to 15 residues. For the CDR3, the DNA is TGTGCCAGCACCCTTTCGACAGGCTTGAACACTGAAGCTTTCTTT. Its protein is CASTLSTGLNTEAFF.

CDR3 DNA sequence: TGCAGTGCCCACTCAGTAGATGAGCAGTTCTTC. It codes for CSAHSVDEQFF. The gene calls are TRBV20-1 and TRBJ2-1, with D uncertain. The V end lost 6 bases, the J end lost 8 bases, and 11 bases lay between the germline ends. Germline V CDR1 and CDR2: DFQATT, SNEGSKA (reference sequence). The CDR3 consists of 11 residues.